Below are 29 T cell receptor beta chains sequenced from a single sample in a study of blood T cells in healthy people across ages (dated by TCRdb to the mid-2010s). Libraries were built with 5' RACE. Sequencing instrument: Illumina HiSeq 2500. A second PCR of roughly 7 to 12 cycles was run with a J-beta primer mix and a sample-barcoded 5' primer. TCRdb applied fastp at Q25 and MiXCR to the public reads, then kept only in-frame beta chains. Each CDR3 protein appears once, grouped with its most common genes and DNA. For this sample the table gives about 930,000 distinct CDR3 sequences, of which roughly 28% were detected only once. The top ten clones comprise roughly 10% of the sample. In addition, the sample was reused for a study of T cells of mothers and their children.

Source material: blood. These receptors all come from a middle-aged woman in good health.

In regard to this clonotype: A much larger clone is a single base away; this may be a read error. The V call is TRBV28, the J call TRBJ2-7; possibly TRBD1 for D (5 bases). There are 14 residues in the CDR3. Germline assignment: CDR1 MDHEN and CDR2 SYDVKM. Trimming took 6 bases from V and 3 from J, leaving 15 bases between them. The CDR3 coding sequence is TGTGCCAGCAGACGAAGTAGGGGAAGCTACGAGCAGTACTTC. This sequence encodes CASRRSRGSYEQYF.

This clonotype was detected only a few times. V usage is TRBV20-1 and J usage is TRBJ2-3; 8 bases are shared with TRBD2. The V gene end was trimmed by 5 bases and the J gene end by 0 bases; junction bases not matched to a gene: 7. Germline assignment: CDR1 DFQATT and CDR2 SNEGSKA (reference sequence). The CDR3 runs 15 residues. The CDR3 nucleotides are TGCAGTGCTGTAATCCGGGGGGGGAGCACAGATACGCAGTATTTT. It is translated as CSAVIRGGSTDTQYF.

This clonotype was found many times. The chain joins TRBV30 to TRBJ2-7; D may be TRBD1 (5 bases). V was pared by 1 base and J by 0 bases, with 7 bases between. CDR3 length: 13 amino acids. The V gene's germline CDR1 is GTSNPN and CDR2 SVGIG (reference sequence). In DNA form, the CDR3 reads TGTGCCTGGAGTGACGGACACTCCTACGAGCAGTACTTC. It is translated as CAWSDGHSYEQYF.

This clonotype was recorded at least ten times. The V gene is TRBV29-1, the J gene TRBJ2-1; TRBD1 might be the D (6 bases). There are 16 residues in the CDR3. CDR1 and CDR2 from the germline V gene are SQVTM and ANQGSEA. Trimming took off 4 bases at V and 2 bases at J, with 18 bases between the two ends. The CDR3 coding sequence is TGCAGCGTTGTTCCTATGGTGGGGGACACCTACAATGAGCAGTTCTTC. Its translation is CSVVPMVGDTYNEQFF.

The chain recombines TRBV5-1 with TRBJ2-5, with D uncertain. Per germline, CDR1 SGHRS and CDR2 YFSETQ. This CDR3 spans 13 amino acids. Trimming cost V 3 bases and J 4 bases, with 10 bases left between them. The CDR3 region is CASSSENRETQYF. Here the CDR3 DNA reads TGCGCCAGCAGCTCCGAAAATCGAGAGACCCAGTACTTC.

The table lists this clonotype with a count of one. The chain couples TRBV6-5 to TRBJ2-6; D unresolved. This CDR3 has 17 residues. Germline CDR1 reads MNHEY; CDR2 reads SVGAGI. V was clipped by 5 bases and J by 0 bases, with 14 bases between them. The CDR3 sequence is CASSHAALPSGANVLTF. The CDR3, as DNA: TGTGCCAGCAGTCACGCAGCTCTTCCCTCTGGGGCCAACGTCCTGACTTTC.

The J gene is TRBJ2-3, the V gene TRBV24-1, with 7 bases lining up with TRBD2. J was trimmed by 6 bases and V by 6 bases; bases with no gene match: 8. The CDR3 has 14 residues. Per the germline V gene, CDR1 is KGHDR and CDR2 is SFDVKD. CDR3 protein: CATSLMGGSDTQYF. The CDR3 DNA reads TGTGCCACCAGTCTCATGGGGGGGAGCGATACGCAGTATTTT.

J is TRBJ2-5 and V is TRBV6-5; 7 bases map to TRBD1. The CDR3 totals 16 residues. Germline CDR1 MNHEY, CDR2 SVGAGI. After removal of 4 bases from V and 9 bases from J, the junction contained 17 bases not matched to a gene. CDR3 sequence reads: CASSSPLRDPQGAQYF. In nucleotides, the CDR3 is TGTGCCAGCAGTTCCCCCTTAAGGGACCCCCAGGGGGCCCAGTACTTC.

This clonotype has a count of ten or more. The junction and the germline gene differ at one end; a read error may be behind it. In DNA form, the CDR3 reads TGCGCCAGCAGCACGGGTCCTAACTATGGCTACACCTTC. It specifies CASSTGPNYGYTF. The chain employs TRBV12-3 or TRBV12-4 and TRBJ1-2; D gene uncertain. This CDR3 is 13 amino acids long.

A word on this clonotype: Germline and junction disagree at one end, which may indicate a read error. The rearrangement joins TRBV27 to TRBJ2-7, with a weak D call TRBD1 (6 bases). The CDR3 extends over 15 amino acids. Germline CDR1 MNHEY, CDR2 SMNVEV (reference sequence). CDR3 sequence: CAGSFSLGAAYEQYF. DNA of the CDR3: TGTGCCGGCAGTTTCTCTTTGGGGGCAGCCTACGAGCAGTACTTC.

Ten or more counts support this clonotype. This chain connects TRBV6-6 to TRBJ1-1; a weak D match, TRBD1 (6 bases). CDR3 length equals 12 residues. Per the germline V gene, CDR1 is MNHNY and CDR2 is SVGAGI (reference sequence). Trimming took 4 bases from V and 11 from J, leaving 14 bases between them. CDR3 residues: CASSSAAGAAFF. For the CDR3, the DNA is TGTGCCAGCAGTTCCGCGGCGGGGGCGGCTTTCTTT.

The table lists this clonotype with a few counts. The chain uses TRBV4-3 and TRBJ1-2; 10 nucleotides agree with TRBD1. CDR1 and CDR2 from the germline V gene are LGHNA and YSLEER. This CDR3 is built from 16 residues. V shed 0 bases, J shed 8 bases, and the junction held 9 bases outside the gene matches. The CDR3 DNA reads TGCGCCAGCAGCCAAGAGCGAGGGACAGGGGTTGGAGGCTACACCTTC. Protein product: CASSQERGTGVGGYTF.

This clonotype was observed a single time. The genes are TRBV3-1 and TRBJ1-2, with TRBD1 as a possible D gene (6 bases). Germline CDR1 reads LGHDT; CDR2 reads YNNKEL (reference sequence). Trimming cost V 2 bases and J 6 bases, with 19 bases left between them. The CDR3 is made up of 16 amino acids. CDR3 in amino acids: CASSQRGGTRSNGYTF. The CDR3, as DNA: TGTGCCAGCAGCCAAAGAGGGGGGACGAGGAGCAATGGCTACACCTTC.

The genes are TRBV5-1 and TRBJ1-2; the D gene is possibly TRBD1 (5 bases). V was clipped by 2 bases and J by 2 bases, with 13 bases between them. Germline V gene lookup returns CDR1 SGHRS and CDR2 YFSETQ. This CDR3 region has 15 residues. The CDR3 reads CASSFGGAGNYGYTF. The CDR3 DNA follows: TGCGCCAGCAGCTTTGGTGGGGCAGGGAACTATGGCTACACCTTC.

CDR3 nucleotides: TGTGCCAGCAGTTTAAGGCCCCTACGGGGGGGTACAGATACGCAGTATTTT. Its protein product is CASSLRPLRGGTDTQYF. The chain recombines TRBV28 with TRBJ2-3; TRBD2 matches 8 bases. Germline loops: CDR1 MDHEN, CDR2 SYDVKM. This CDR3 contains 17 residues. V lost 2 bases and J lost 3; bases outside the gene matches: 10.

This clonotype turned up a few times. One end of the junction is discordant with germline, which a read error may explain. This chain links TRBV7-8 with TRBJ2-7; D is perhaps TRBD1 (5 bases). Germline CDR1 reads SGHVS; CDR2 reads FQNEAQ. This CDR3 contains 16 residues. Written as DNA, the CDR3 is TGTGCCAGCAGCTTAGCTCATCGACAGAGCTCCTACGGGCAGTACTTC. It yields the protein CASSLAHRQSSYGQYF. Full variable domain (remainder filled in from reference TRBV7-8 and TRBJ2-7): GAGVSQSPRYKVAKRGQDVALRCDPISGHVSLFWYQQALGQGPEFLTYFQNEAQLDKSGLPSDRFFAERPEGSVSTLKIQRTQQEDSAVYLCASSLAHRQSSYGQYFGPGTRLTVT.

The rearrangement links TRBV7-2 to TRBJ1-2; D is undetermined. Germline CDR1 reads SGHTA; CDR2 reads FQGNSA. This CDR3 has 15 residues. The V gene lost 4 bases and the J gene lost 0 bases, with 12 bases spanning the gap. The CDR3, as DNA: TGTGCCAGCAGCTCCTATGTGGCTGCTAACTATGGCTACACCTTC. Protein: CASSSYVAANYGYTF.

About this clonotype itself: Possible read error: a much larger clone is one base away. The chain employs TRBV7-2 and TRBJ2-3, with D perhaps TRBD1 (6 bases). The CDR3 runs 16 residues. Germline loops: CDR1 SGHTA, CDR2 FQGNSA. The CDR3 is CASSLLGGHSTDMQYF. As DNA, the CDR3 is TGTGCCAGCAGCTTACTTGGGGGACACAGCACAGATATGCAGTATTTT.

A few counts support this clonotype. The genes are TRBV7-2 and TRBJ2-5, with D perhaps being TRBD1 or TRBD2 (5 bases each). Trimming removed 5 bases at V and 3 bases at J, with 13 bases between. The CDR3 has 14 amino acids. Germline CDR1 SGHTA, CDR2 FQGNSA. CDR3 sequence: CASSKRTSEETQYF. The CDR3 nucleotides are TGTGCCAGCAGCAAGCGGACATCCGAAGAGACCCAGTACTTC. The full variable domain, rest sourced from reference TRBV7-2 and TRBJ2-5, is GAGVSQSPSNKVTEKGKDVELRCDPISGHTALYWYRQSLGQGLEFLIYFQGNSAPDKSGLPSDRFSAERTGGSVSTLTIQRTQQEDSAVYLCASSKRTSEETQYFGPGTRLLVL.

Worth noting for this clonotype: A junction boundary mismatches the germline segment, possibly from a read error. This chain connects TRBV7-3 to TRBJ2-3; D gene uncertain. The CDR3 consists of 14 residues. Germline CDR1 is SGHTA and CDR2 is FQGTGA. This CDR3 reads CASSPYSTPETQYF. For the CDR3, the DNA is TGTGCCAGCAGCCCTTACTCCACCCCAGAGACGCAGTATTTT.

The V and J genes are TRBV28 and TRBJ2-7; no firm D call. CDR1 is MDHEN, CDR2 SYDVKM, per germline. With 8 bases removed from V and 5 bases from J, the gap between germline ends came to 22 bases. The CDR3 is 15 residues long. The CDR3 DNA is TGTGCCAGCTCTGCCGAAATTGGGGAAAGGGACGAGCAGTACTTC. It specifies CASSAEIGERDEQYF.

About this clonotype: A much larger clone sits a single nucleotide away, making a read error possible. The chain recombines TRBV9 with TRBJ2-1, with 8 bases aligning to TRBD1. The V and J ends lost 0 bases and 3 bases, in that order; junction bases with no gene match: 2. The germline CDR1 and CDR2 sequences are SGDLS and YYNGEE. This CDR3 has 15 amino acids. In nucleotides, the CDR3 is TGTGCCAGCAGCGTAGGCAGGGGGCACTACAATGAGCAGTTCTTC. Residues: CASSVGRGHYNEQFF.

As concerns this clonotype: A read error may be the cause here, since a much bigger clone is one base away. The chain has TRBV20-1 and TRBJ1-2, with a possible D match to TRBD1 (6 bases). Germline assignment: CDR1 DFQATT and CDR2 SNEGSKA (reference sequence). CDR3 size: 14 residues. The V and J ends lost 6 bases and 12 bases respectively, with 26 bases between them. Here the CDR3 DNA reads TGCAGTGCGACACAGACGGGGGCTCGGATCGGCCACACCTTC. This gives the protein CSATQTGARIGHTF.

This clonotype was recorded at least ten times. The rearrangement links TRBV20-1 to TRBJ2-6; unclear D gene. Deletions cut 5 bases from V and 0 bases from J, with 8 bases between. The V gene's germline CDR1 is DFQATT and CDR2 SNEGSKA (reference sequence). This CDR3 comprises 14 residues. In DNA form, the CDR3 reads TGCAGTGCTCCCGCCATCTCTGGGGCCAACGTCCTGACTTTC. Its protein is CSAPAISGANVLTF.

The chain links TRBV4-3 to TRBJ1-4, with no clear D. Germline assignment: CDR1 LGHNA and CDR2 YSLEER. The CDR3 is 15 amino acids. The V end lost 1 base, the J end lost 7 bases, and 13 bases lay between the germline ends. Here the CDR3 DNA reads TGCGCCAGCAGCCAAGGACTCGGGTTGGCTGAAAAACTGTTTTTT. It yields the protein CASSQGLGLAEKLFF.

Ten or more counts support this clonotype. J is TRBJ1-2 and V is TRBV30; TRBD1 matches 8 bases. Looked up from germline, CDR1 is GTSNPN and CDR2 is SVGIG (reference sequence). J lost 7 bases, V lost 1 base, and 2 bases had no gene match. This CDR3 has 12 amino acids. Here the CDR3 reads CAWSGGQVGYTF. The CDR3 DNA sequence: TGTGCCTGGAGTGGGGGACAGGTTGGCTACACCTTC.

The chain is built from TRBV15 and TRBJ2-7; no definite D call. The CDR3 loop spans 12 amino acids. Germline-derived CDR1 and CDR2 are LNHNV and YYDKDF (reference sequence). V was cut by 0 bases and J by 5 bases, with 5 bases left in between. CDR3 region: CATSRDLHEQYF. CDR3 nucleotide sequence: TGTGCCACCAGCAGAGATCTTCACGAGCAGTACTTC.

V gene TRBV27 combines with J gene TRBJ2-1; TRBD2 agrees at 13 bases. The CDR3 is 15 amino acids. The V gene's germline CDR1 is MNHEY and CDR2 SMNVEV (reference sequence). V shed 6 bases, J shed 6 bases, and the junction held 5 bases outside the gene matches. The CDR3 is CASSPGLAGTNEQFF. The CDR3, as DNA: TGTGCCAGCAGCCCGGGACTAGCGGGAACCAATGAGCAGTTCTTC.

V is TRBV11-2 and J is TRBJ1-1; no reliable D call. V lost 5 bases to trimming and J lost 10 bases, with 14 bases between them. Germline assignment: CDR1 SGHAT and CDR2 FQNNGV. This CDR3 is 12 amino acids long. CDR3 DNA sequence: TGTGCCAGCAGCCCCCGGGGTCTTACAGCTTTCTTT. This codes for CASSPRGLTAFF.